This T cell receptor (beta chain) was identified during a study of response to subunit inactivated influenza vaccine (dated by TCRdb to the late 2010s). In the study overall: The study used deep quantitative T cell receptor repertoire profiling to track responses to a trivalent subunit inactivated influenza vaccine.

The method behind the library was RT-PCR. Sequencing relied on an Illumina HiSeq 2500. TCRdb reprocessing: public reads trimmed at Q25 with fastp, clones called with MiXCR, in-frame beta chains kept. Rows matching on CDR3 protein sequence are summarized as one entry with the most common DNA and genes. Counted in this sample were 530,000 or so distinct CDR3 sequences; roughly 12% of them appeared once. The ten largest clonotypes hold 9.5% to 13% of the sample. Points the paper makes about the study in general: The authors proposed that each seasonal influenza vaccination may bring in only a limited number of new T cells.

CDR1 and CDR2 (SQVTM, ANQGSEA) derive from the germline V gene. Including cysteine and phenylalanine, the CDR3 has 13 amino acids. Here the CDR3 DNA is all that survives: 39 bases in frame from base 1. Deletion took 7 bases off V and 0 bases off J, with a span of 13 bases between the germline ends. This clonotype was seen a handful of times. What antigen it recognizes has not been identified. Base qualities are missing; no much larger clone stands one base away. In this chain, TRBV29-1 is recombined with TRBJ2-7, with TRBD1 perhaps the D gene, on 5 matching bases. This sample comprised PBMCs from blood, obtained on the day of vaccination. This TCR came from a man over 45 who received an inactivated influenza vaccine. Donor details come from another sample of the same person, matched by shared clones. The CDR3 reads CSAALRASYEQYF. The nucleotides are TGCAGCGCTGCCCTCAGGGCCTCCTACGAGCAGTACTTC.